Following are 11 T cell receptor beta chains from one sample sequenced in a study of T cell clonotyping in hematopoietic cell transplantation. Documented time point: recipient sample about 28 days before transplant, after cytoreduction. Some clones are missing from TCRdb's copy, which holds only in-frame ones; the method was immunoSEQ multiplex PCR. The sample has around 19,000 clones, about 83% seen once; the top ten hold around 7.7%. Specimen: peripheral blood mononuclear cells, collected before stem cell transplant. The receptors stem from a man aged 50 to 60 with acute myeloid leukemia. Some clones in this sample may be carry-over from other donors' samples.

V is TRBV29-1 and J is TRBJ2-3, with 12 bases aligning to TRBD1. Germline trimming cut 6 bases from V and 6 bases from J; bases unmatched to any gene: 7. This CDR3 has 14 amino acids. Germline V lookup: CDR1 SQVTM, CDR2 ANQGSEA. The CDR3 sequence: CSVDGTGGLDTQYF. Written as DNA, the CDR3 is TGCAGCGTCGACGGGACAGGGGGCTTGGATACGCAGTATTTT.

The genes are TRBV7-8 and TRBJ1-1; D is unresolved. CDR1 and CDR2 (germline): SGHVS, FQNEAQ. V dropped 5 bases and J dropped 6 bases, with 13 bases sitting between them. This CDR3 has 13 residues. As DNA, the CDR3 is TGTGCCAGCAGCCCATCTCGATTTGCTGAAGCTTTCTTT. This translates into CASSPSRFAEAFF.

V is TRBV7-2 and J is TRBJ2-2, with 14 bases that match TRBD2. Germline V lookup: CDR1 SGHTA, CDR2 FQGNSA. CDR3 length equals 17 residues. V trimming: 6 bases; J trimming: 0 bases; junction bases outside the gene matches: 3. The DNA for the CDR3 is TGTGCCAGCAGTCGGACTAGCGGGGGGACGAACACCGGGGAGCTGTTTTTT. This encodes CASSRTSGGTNTGELFF.

This sequence joins TRBV29-1 and TRBJ1-2; TRBD1 is a possible D gene (5 bases). The CDR3 is 13 amino acids. CDR1 is SQVTM, CDR2 ANQGSEA, per germline. V was pared by 4 bases and J by 3 bases, with 12 bases between. CDR3 in DNA: TGCAGCGTTGTGCATAGGGGAGACTATGGCTACACCTTC. It encodes CSVVHRGDYGYTF.

The rearrangement uses TRBV4-1 and TRBJ2-5; TRBD2 might be the D (6 bases). The V gene's germline CDR1 is MGHRA and CDR2 YSYEKL. This CDR3 comprises 16 residues. V was cut by 1 base and J by 5 bases, with 17 bases left in between. CDR3 region: CASSQGFGGIGETQYF. In DNA form, the CDR3 reads TGCGCCAGCAGCCAAGGATTCGGGGGAATAGGGGAGACCCAGTACTTC.

The chain combines TRBV7-2 with TRBJ1-2; D is ambiguous. CDR3 length: 14 residues. Between the trimmed V and J ends, which lost 2 bases and 8 bases, there was a span of 15 bases. The germline gives CDR1 SGHTA, CDR2 FQGNSA. CDR3 loop: CASSLYDKAQGYTF. DNA of the CDR3: TGTGCCAGCAGCTTATATGACAAAGCTCAAGGCTACACCTTC.

The rearrangement uses TRBV6-5 and TRBJ1-2; D gene uncertain. The germline CDR1 and CDR2 sequences are MNHEY and SVGAGI. V lost 2 bases to trimming and J lost 4 bases, with 14 bases between them. This CDR3 has 15 amino acids. In DNA, the CDR3 is TGTGCCAGCAGTTACGAGGCAGAACCTTTCTATGGCTACACCTTC. It is translated as CASSYEAEPFYGYTF.

V gene TRBV9 combines with J gene TRBJ1-1; D is ambiguous. Germline-derived CDR1 and CDR2 are SGDLS and YYNGEE. With 4 bases removed from V and 0 bases from J, the gap between germline ends came to 10 bases. The CDR3 length is 14 residues. CDR3 in DNA: TGTGCCAGCAGCCCGGACGGACTGAACACTGAAGCTTTCTTT. Amino acids: CASSPDGLNTEAFF.

Regarding this clone: Other DNA sequences in the same sample also yield this CDR3. The chain combines TRBV7-6 with TRBJ2-1; 8 nucleotides match TRBD2. The V gene's germline CDR1 is SGHVS and CDR2 FNYEAQ. This CDR3 contains 16 residues. V trimming: 1 base; J trimming: 1 base; junction bases outside the gene matches: 3. The CDR3, as DNA: TGTGCCAGCAGCTTAGGGGCGGGGGGTTCCTACAATGAGCAGTTCTTC. It is translated as CASSLGAGGSYNEQFF.

The V and J genes are TRBV6-5 and TRBJ1-3; tentative D call: TRBD1 (5 bases). With 2 bases removed from V and 4 bases from J, the gap between germline ends came to 9 bases. Germline lookup yields CDR1 MNHEY and CDR2 SVGAGI. The CDR3 length is 14 residues. The CDR3 region has the DNA TGTGCCAGCAGTTACGCGGGGGACGGAAACACCATATATTTT. The encoded protein is CASSYAGDGNTIYF.

The chain has TRBV29-1 and TRBJ1-1; no clear D gene. V was shortened by 6 bases and J by 5 bases, with 10 bases between the two germline ends. The germline V gene has CDR1 SQVTM and CDR2 ANQGSEA. CDR3 length: 11 residues. The chain's CDR3 is CSVPEETEAFF. DNA of the CDR3: TGCAGCGTCCCAGAGGAGACTGAAGCTTTCTTT.